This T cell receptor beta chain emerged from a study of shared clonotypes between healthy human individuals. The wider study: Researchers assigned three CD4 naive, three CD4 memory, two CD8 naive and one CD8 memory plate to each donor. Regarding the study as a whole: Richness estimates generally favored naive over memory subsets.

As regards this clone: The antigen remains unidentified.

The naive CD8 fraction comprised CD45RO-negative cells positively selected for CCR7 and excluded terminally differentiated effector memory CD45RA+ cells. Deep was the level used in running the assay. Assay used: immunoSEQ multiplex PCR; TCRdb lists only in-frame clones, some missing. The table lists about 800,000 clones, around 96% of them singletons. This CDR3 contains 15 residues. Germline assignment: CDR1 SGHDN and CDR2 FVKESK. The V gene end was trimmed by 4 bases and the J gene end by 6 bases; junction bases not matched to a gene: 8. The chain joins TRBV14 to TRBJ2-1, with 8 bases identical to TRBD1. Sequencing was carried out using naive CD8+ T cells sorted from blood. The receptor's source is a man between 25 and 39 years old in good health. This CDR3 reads CASSPNRGVRNEQFF. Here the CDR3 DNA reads TGTGCCAGCAGCCCAAACAGGGGGGTTCGCAATGAGCAGTTCTTC. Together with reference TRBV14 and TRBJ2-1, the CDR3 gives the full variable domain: EAGVTQFPSHSVIEKGQTVTLRCDPISGHDNLYWYRRVMGKEIKFLLHFVKESKQDESGMPNNRFLAERTGGTYSTLKVQPAELEDSGVYFCASSPNRGVRNEQFFGPGTRLTVL.